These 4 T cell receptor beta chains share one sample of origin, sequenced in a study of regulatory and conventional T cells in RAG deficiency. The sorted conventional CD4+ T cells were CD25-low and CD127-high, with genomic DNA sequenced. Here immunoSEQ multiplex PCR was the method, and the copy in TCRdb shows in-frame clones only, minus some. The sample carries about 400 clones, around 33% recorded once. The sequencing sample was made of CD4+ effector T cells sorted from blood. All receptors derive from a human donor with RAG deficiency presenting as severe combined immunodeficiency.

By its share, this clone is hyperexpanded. The DNA of the CDR3 is TGCGCCAGCAGCTTGCGAGGTAGAACAGATACGCAGTATTTT. As protein: CASSLRGRTDTQYF. The rearrangement links TRBV5-1 to TRBJ2-3; D not resolved. Trimming took off 1 base at V and 3 bases at J, with 9 bases between the two ends. The CDR3 is 14 amino acids. The germline gives CDR1 SGHRS, CDR2 YFSETQ.

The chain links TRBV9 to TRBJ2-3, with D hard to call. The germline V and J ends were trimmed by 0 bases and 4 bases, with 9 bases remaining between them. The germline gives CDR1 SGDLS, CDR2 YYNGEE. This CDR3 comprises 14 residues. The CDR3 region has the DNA TGTGCCAGCAGCGTAGCCAGGCGCCCAGATACGCAGTATTTT. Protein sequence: CASSVARRPDTQYF.

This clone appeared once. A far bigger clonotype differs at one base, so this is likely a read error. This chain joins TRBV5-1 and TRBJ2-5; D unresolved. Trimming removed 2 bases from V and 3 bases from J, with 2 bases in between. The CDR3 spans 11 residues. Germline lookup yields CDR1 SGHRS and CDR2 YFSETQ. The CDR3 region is CASSLKETQYF. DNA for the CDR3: TGCGCCAGCAGCTTAAAAGAGACCCAGTACTTC.

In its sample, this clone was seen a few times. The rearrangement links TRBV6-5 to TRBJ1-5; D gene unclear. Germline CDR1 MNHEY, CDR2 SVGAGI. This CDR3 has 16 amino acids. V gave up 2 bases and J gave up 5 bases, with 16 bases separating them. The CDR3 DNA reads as TGTGCCAGCAGTTACATTGACCCCGCGGGTCATCAGCCCCAGCATTTT. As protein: CASSYIDPAGHQPQHF.